These T cell receptor beta chains were read from a single sample in a study of blood T cell repertoires in COVID-19. Clones were sequenced by immunoSEQ multiplex PCR, and TCRdb holds only the in-frame ones, with some missing. Of 70,000 to 100,000 clones detected, roughly 76% appear once; the ten largest clones hold roughly 4.2%. The specimen was peripheral blood. The receptors derive from a woman aged 45-65 years with acute or convalescent COVID-19. CDR3s include the opening cysteine and the closing phenylalanine or tryptophan. Fields, in order: clone size, CDR3 length, J gene, V gene, D gene, CDR3 protein, CDR3 DNA. The D gene is left open where the match is weak. Size is omitted from some rows. Given values are once, few, many or a class for expanded clones.

NA | 14 | TRBJ1-2 | TRBV28 | TRBD1 | CASSPSDRAGGYTF | TGTGCCAGCAGTCCCTCGGACAGGGCCGGTGGCTACACCTTC
NA | 16 | TRBJ2-3 | TRBV7-9 | NA | CASSLPPGVYTDTQYF | TGTGCCAGCAGCCTCCCTCCGGGGGTCTACACAGATACGCAGTATTTT
NA | 14 | TRBJ2-7 | TRBV5-8 | TRBD1 | CASSLGAGGDEQYF | TGTGCCAGCAGCTTGGGGGCAGGGGGCGACGAGCAGTACTTC
once | 15 | TRBJ1-1 | TRBV3-1/TRBV3-2 | NA | CASSQASRGTQRAFF | TGTGCCAGCAGCCAAGCCTCAAGGGGGACGCAGCGAGCTTTCTTT
NA | 15 | TRBJ2-1 | TRBV2 | TRBD1 | CASSLTGTGVNEQFF | TGTGCCAGCAGTCTTACCGGGACAGGGGTCAATGAGCAGTTCTTC
few | 17 | TRBJ1-2 | TRBV28 | TRBD1 | CASFNRDRGRLTYGYTF | TGTGCCAGCTTTAACCGGGACAGGGGGCGTCTTACCTATGGCTACACCTTC
NA | 18 | TRBJ2-1 | TRBV14 | TRBD2 | CASSQLRGSGDSYNEQFF | TGTGCCAGCAGCCAACTCCGGGGCAGCGGGGACTCCTACAATGAGCAGTTCTTC
few | 16 | TRBJ2-3 | TRBV5-1 | TRBD2 | CASSTTSGGASDTQYF | TGCGCCAGCAGCACCACTAGCGGGGGGGCCTCAGATACGCAGTATTTT
NA | 15 | TRBJ2-2 | TRBV5-1 | TRBD1 | CASSLRTGGGGELFF | TGCGCCAGCAGCCTCCGGACAGGGGGCGGCGGGGAGCTGTTTTTT
NA | 15 | TRBJ1-2 | TRBV29-1 | NA | CSVGPLVEVNYGYTF | TGCAGCGTTGGCCCCCTAGTAGAGGTAAACTATGGCTACACCTTC
NA | 17 | TRBJ1-1 | TRBV5-6 | NA | CASSFRDTLIRRTEAFF | TGTGCCAGCAGCTTCCGGGACACCCTAATTCGGAGGACTGAAGCTTTCTTT
NA | 16 | TRBJ1-4 | TRBV19 | TRBD1 | CASSSSGQGWGEKLFF | TGTGCCAGTAGTTCCAGCGGACAGGGATGGGGTGAAAAACTGTTTTTT
few | 14 | TRBJ1-4 | TRBV7-9 | NA | CASSNRVIDEKLFF | TGTGCCAGCAGCAACAGGGTTATCGATGAAAAACTGTTTTTT
few | 14 | TRBJ2-7 | TRBV19 | TRBD1 | CASSITGETYEQYF | TGTGCCAGTAGTATAACAGGGGAAACCTACGAGCAGTACTTC
NA | 14 | TRBJ2-3 | TRBV4-1 | NA | CASSQYQGRDTQYF | TGCGCCAGCAGCCAATACCAGGGTAGAGATACGCAGTATTTT
few | 15 | TRBJ1-2 | TRBV6-2/TRBV6-3 | NA | CASSYSRTANYGYTF | TGTGCCAGCAGTTACTCGCGGACAGCTAACTATGGCTACACCTTC
NA | 14 | TRBJ2-3 | TRBV7-9 | NA | CASSLDRYTDTQYF | TGTGCCAGCAGCTTAGACCGGTACACAGATACGCAGTATTTT
many | 16 | TRBJ2-3 | TRBV4-1 | TRBD2 | CASSRLAGVSTDTQYF | TGCGCCAGCAGCCGACTAGCGGGGGTGTCCACAGATACGCAGTATTTT
NA | 15 | TRBJ1-1 | TRBV19 | TRBD1 | CASRAGTGGFTEAFF | TGTGCCAGTAGAGCAGGGACAGGGGGTTTCACTGAAGCTTTCTTT
NA | 13 | TRBJ1-4 | TRBV12-3/TRBV12-4 | TRBD1 | CASRDRTNEKLFF | TGTGCCAGCAGGGACAGGACCAATGAAAAACTGTTTTTT